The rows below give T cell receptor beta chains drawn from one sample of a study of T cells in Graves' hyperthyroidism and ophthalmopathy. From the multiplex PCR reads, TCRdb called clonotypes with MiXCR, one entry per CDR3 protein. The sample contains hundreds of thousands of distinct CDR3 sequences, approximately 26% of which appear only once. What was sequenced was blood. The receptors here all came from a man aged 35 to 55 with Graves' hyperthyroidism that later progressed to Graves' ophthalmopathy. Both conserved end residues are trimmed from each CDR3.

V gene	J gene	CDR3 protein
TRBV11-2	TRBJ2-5	ASGGTSGVGTQY
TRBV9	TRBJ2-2	ASSTLRGGELF
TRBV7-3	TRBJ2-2	ASSDTGTPTNTGELF
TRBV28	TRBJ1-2	ASSSSGTGNPNYGYT
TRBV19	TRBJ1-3	ASSTGTGTFKYPSGNTIY
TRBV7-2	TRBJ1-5	ASRFSPSYVQPQH
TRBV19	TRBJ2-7	ASSVTSVSSYEQY
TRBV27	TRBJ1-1	ASSSSIAEAF
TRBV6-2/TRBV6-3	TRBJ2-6	ASTNMDRGAGANVLT
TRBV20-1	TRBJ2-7	SARPGQGNEQY
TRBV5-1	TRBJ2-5	ASRSGPVQETQY
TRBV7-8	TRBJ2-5	ASSLADLRLETQY
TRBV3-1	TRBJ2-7	ASSRGVSGGVWY
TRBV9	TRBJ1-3	ASSTHRGGRNTIY
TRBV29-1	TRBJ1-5	SVEVFRGQPQH
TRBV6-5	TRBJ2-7	ASSYLPSNGYEQY
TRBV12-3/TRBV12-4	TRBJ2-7	ASSSGLAESYEQY
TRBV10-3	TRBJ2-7	AISPGLAGTLYEQY
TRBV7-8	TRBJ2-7	ASSRSGTSFEQY
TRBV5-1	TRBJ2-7	ASSLGMTGAGDEQY
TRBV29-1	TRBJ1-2	SVQGADYGYT
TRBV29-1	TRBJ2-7	SVKRGLAGNSYEQY
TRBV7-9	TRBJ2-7	ASSLADNIAVEQY
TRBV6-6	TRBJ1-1	ASLRTVTTEAF
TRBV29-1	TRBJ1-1	SVAGTANTEAF
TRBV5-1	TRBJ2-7	ASSPFQGPTREQY
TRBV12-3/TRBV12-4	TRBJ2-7	ASGRTYRSSAWEQY
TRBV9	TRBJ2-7	ASSVEGRAYEQY
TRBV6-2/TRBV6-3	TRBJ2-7	ASSYRSGAGTFTYEQY
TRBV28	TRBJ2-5	ASSLGRDRPGQY
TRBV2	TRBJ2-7	ASSTGAKTYEQY
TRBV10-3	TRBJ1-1	AIRLGQKNTEAF
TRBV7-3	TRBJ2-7	ASSFVAGEDLY
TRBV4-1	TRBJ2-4	ASSQDSGTVGKNIQY
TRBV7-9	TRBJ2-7	ASSLESGTKQY
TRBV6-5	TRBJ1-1	ASSYSYSNTEAF
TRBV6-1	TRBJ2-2	ASSPPGPRRELF
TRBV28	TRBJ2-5	ASSSFRKTQY
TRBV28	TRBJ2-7	ASSPPGTSIHEQY
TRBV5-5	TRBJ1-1	ASTPFGTEAF
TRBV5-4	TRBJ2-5	ASSLASGTQETQY